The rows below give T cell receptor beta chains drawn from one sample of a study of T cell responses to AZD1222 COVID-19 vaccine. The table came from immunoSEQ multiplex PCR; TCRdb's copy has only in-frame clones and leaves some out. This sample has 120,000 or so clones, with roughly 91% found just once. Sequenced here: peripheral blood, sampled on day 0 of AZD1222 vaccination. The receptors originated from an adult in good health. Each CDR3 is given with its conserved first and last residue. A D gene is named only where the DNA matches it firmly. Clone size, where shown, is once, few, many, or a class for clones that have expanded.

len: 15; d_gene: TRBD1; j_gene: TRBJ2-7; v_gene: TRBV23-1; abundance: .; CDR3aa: CASSQPGQPSYEQYF
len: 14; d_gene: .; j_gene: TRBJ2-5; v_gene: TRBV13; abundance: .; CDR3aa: CASSLANGQETQYF
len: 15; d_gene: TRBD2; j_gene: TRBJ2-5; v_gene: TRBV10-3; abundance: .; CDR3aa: CAISESKSGGETQYF
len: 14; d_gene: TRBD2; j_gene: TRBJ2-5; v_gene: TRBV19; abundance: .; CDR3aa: CASSPGLLQETQYF
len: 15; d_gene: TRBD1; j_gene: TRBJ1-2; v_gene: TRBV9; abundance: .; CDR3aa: CASSGSGQGGYGYTF
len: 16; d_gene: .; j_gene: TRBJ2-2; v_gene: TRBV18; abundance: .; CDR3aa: CASSPQGGLWTGELFF
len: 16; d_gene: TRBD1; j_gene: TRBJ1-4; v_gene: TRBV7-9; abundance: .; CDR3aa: CASSPNLGTDNEKLFF
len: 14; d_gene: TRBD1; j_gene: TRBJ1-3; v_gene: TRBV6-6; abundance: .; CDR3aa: CATHGGTGGYTIYF
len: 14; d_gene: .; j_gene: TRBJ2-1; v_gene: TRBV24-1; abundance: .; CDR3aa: CATAGSGLYNEQFF
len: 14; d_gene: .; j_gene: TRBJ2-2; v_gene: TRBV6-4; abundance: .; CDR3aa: CASSDSGDTGELFF
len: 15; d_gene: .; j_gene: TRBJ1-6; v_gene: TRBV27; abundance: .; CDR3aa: CASSLPGAGYSPLHF
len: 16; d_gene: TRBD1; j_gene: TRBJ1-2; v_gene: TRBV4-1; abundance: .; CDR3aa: CASSQAGDRGRGGYTF
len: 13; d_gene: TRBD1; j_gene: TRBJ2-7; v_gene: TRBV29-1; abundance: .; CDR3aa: CSVETGGGYEQYF
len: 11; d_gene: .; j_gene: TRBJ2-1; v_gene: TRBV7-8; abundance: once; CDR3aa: CASSLDQRQFF
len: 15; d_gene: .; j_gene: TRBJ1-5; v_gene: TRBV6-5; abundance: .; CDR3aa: CASSFRVGGDQPQHF
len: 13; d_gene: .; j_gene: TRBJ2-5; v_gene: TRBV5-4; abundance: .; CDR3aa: CASSPGEQETQYF
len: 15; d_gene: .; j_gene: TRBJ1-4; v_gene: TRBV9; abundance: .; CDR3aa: CASSALNRVGEKLFF
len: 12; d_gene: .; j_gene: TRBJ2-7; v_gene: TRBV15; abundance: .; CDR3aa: CATSQDRDRRYF
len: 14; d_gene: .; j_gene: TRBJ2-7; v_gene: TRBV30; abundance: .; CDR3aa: CAWSRHPHSYEQYF
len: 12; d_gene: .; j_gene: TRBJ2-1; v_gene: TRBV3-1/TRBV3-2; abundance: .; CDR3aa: CASSQGTTEQFF
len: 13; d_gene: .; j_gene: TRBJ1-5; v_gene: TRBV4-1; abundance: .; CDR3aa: CASSQLFSQPQHF
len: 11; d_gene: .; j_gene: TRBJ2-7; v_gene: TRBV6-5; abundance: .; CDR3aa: CASRDGPEQYF
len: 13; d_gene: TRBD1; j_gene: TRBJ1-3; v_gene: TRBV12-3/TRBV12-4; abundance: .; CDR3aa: CASSGTAGNTIYF
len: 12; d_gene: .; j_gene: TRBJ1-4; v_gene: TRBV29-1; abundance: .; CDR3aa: CSVGRTNEKLFF
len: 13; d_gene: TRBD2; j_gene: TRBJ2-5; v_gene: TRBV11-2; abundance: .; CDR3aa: CASSLRREGPQYF
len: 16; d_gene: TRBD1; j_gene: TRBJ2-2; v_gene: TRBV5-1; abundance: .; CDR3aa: CASSTTTGANTGELFF
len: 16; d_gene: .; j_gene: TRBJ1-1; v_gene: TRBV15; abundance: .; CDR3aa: CATSRNGIQGNTEAFF
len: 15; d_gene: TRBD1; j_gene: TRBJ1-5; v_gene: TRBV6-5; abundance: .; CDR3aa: CASSYSGTENQPQHF
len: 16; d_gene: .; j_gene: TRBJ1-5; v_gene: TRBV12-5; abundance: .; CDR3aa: CASGLGRVFTNQPQHF
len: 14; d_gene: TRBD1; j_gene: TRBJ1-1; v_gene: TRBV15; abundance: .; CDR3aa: CATSRARGPYEAFF
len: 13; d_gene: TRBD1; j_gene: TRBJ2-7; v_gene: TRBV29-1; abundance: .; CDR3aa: CSAQSGQGYEQYF
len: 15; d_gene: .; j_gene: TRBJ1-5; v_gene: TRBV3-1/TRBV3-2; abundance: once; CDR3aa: CASSQDVRANQPQHF
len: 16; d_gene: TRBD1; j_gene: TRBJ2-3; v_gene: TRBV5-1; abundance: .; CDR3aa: CASSLGGQGMPDTQYF
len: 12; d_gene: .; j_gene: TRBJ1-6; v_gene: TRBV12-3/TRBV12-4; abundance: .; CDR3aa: CASSPEVSPLHF
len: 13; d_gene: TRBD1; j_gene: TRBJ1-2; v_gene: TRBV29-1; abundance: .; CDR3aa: CSVGQGSEKSYTF
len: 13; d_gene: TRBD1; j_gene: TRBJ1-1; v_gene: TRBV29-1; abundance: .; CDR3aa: CSVFNRGPSEAFF
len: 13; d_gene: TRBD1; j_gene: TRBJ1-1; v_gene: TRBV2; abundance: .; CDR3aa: CASSTDRVTEAFF
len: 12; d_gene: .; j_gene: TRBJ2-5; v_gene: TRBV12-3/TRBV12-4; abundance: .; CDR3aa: CASSLVTETQYF
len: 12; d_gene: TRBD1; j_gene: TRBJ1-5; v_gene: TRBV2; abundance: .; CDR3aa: CASSTGTVPQHF
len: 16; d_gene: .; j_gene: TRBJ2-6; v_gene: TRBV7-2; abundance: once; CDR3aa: CASSFLSSSGANVLTF
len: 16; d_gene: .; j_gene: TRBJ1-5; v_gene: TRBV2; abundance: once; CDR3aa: CASGPPGGALNQPQHF
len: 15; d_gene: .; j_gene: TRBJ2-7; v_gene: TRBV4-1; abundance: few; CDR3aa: CASSLGPLVNYEQYF
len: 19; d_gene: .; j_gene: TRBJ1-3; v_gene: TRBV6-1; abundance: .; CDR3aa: CASSDLGDIFPFSGNTIYF
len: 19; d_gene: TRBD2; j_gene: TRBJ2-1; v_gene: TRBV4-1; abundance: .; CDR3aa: CASSQAWGSGARGGDEQFF